This TCR beta chain was recorded in a study of blood T cell repertoires in COVID-19. The CDR3 length is 15 residues. V lost 2 bases and J 1 base, leaving 13 bases between the germline ends. Germline CDR1 is SGHNT and CDR2 is YYREEE (reference sequence). The table came from immunoSEQ multiplex PCR; TCRdb's copy has only in-frame clones and leaves some out. There are about 220,000 clones in the sample; around 88% occur only once, and roughly 14% lies in the top ten. This clonotype was obtained from a woman aged 45 to 65 with acute COVID-19. Sequences were obtained from PBMCs or T cells enriched from blood (not recorded which). This chain connects TRBV5-4 to TRBJ2-7; a weak D match, TRBD2 (6 bases). The CDR3 sequence: CASSLGGMGSYEQYF. CDR3 nucleotides: TGTGCCAGCAGCTTAGGCGGGATGGGGTCCTACGAGCAGTACTTC.